The rows below give T cell receptor beta chains drawn from one sample of a study of T-cell reconstitution after alpha-beta-depleted transplantation in children. MiXCR was run by TCRdb on the PCR reads, yielding one entry per CDR3 protein. In the table there are over 150,000 distinct CDR3 sequences, approximately 7% of which are singletons. The source was PBMCs, collected before TCRalphabeta/CD19-depleted stem cell transplant. The receptor set was obtained from a boy between 2 and 15 years old with acute lymphoblastic leukemia, due to receive a stem cell transplant. The CDR3 runs from the conserved cysteine through the conserved F or W. D genes are given only for firm matches. Clone sizes are given selectively: once, few, many, or a class where the clone is expanded.

clone size: many; V gene: TRBV5-1; J gene: TRBJ1-2; D gene: .; CDR3 protein: CASSRDQWGYTF; CDR3 DNA: TGCGCCAGCAGCAGGGACCAGTGGGGCTACACCTTC
clone size: many; V gene: TRBV25-1; J gene: TRBJ1-1; D gene: .; CDR3 protein: CASSESLTGGAFF; CDR3 DNA: TGTGCCAGCAGTGAATCCCTGACAGGAGGAGCTTTCTTT
clone size: few; V gene: TRBV4-3; J gene: TRBJ1-2; D gene: TRBD1; CDR3 protein: CASSQVRQGALGYTF; CDR3 DNA: TGCGCCAGCAGCCAAGTAAGACAGGGGGCGCTTGGCTACACCTTC
clone size: .; V gene: TRBV4-3; J gene: TRBJ2-3; D gene: TRBD2; CDR3 protein: CASSEAGGPDTQYF; CDR3 DNA: TGCGCCAGCAGCGAAGCGGGGGGCCCAGATACGCAGTATTTT
clone size: few; V gene: TRBV20-1; J gene: TRBJ2-5; D gene: .; CDR3 protein: CSTWGEAQETQYF; CDR3 DNA: TGCAGTACATGGGGGGAAGCACAAGAGACCCAGTACTTC
clone size: .; V gene: TRBV20-1; J gene: TRBJ2-2; D gene: TRBD2; CDR3 protein: CSASHSGRAPGELFF; CDR3 DNA: TGCAGTGCTAGCCATAGCGGGAGGGCCCCCGGGGAGCTGTTTTTT
clone size: many; V gene: TRBV6-2/TRBV6-3; J gene: TRBJ1-5; D gene: TRBD1; CDR3 protein: CASSKGQAPDNQPQHF; CDR3 DNA: TGTGCCAGCAGTAAGGGACAGGCTCCCGACAATCAGCCCCAGCATTTT
clone size: many; V gene: TRBV4-3; J gene: TRBJ2-1; D gene: TRBD1; CDR3 protein: CASSQARTGVNEQFF; CDR3 DNA: TGCGCCAGCAGCCAAGCCCGGACAGGGGTCAATGAGCAGTTCTTC
clone size: many; V gene: TRBV27; J gene: TRBJ2-7; D gene: .; CDR3 protein: CASSPPIGYEQYF; CDR3 DNA: TGTGCCAGCAGCCCACCCATAGGGTACGAGCAGTACTTC
clone size: .; V gene: TRBV12-3/TRBV12-4; J gene: TRBJ1-2; D gene: .; CDR3 protein: CASSFTGRAYGYTF; CDR3 DNA: TGTGCCAGCAGTTTCACAGGCCGGGCCTATGGCTACACCTTC
clone size: many; V gene: TRBV20-1; J gene: TRBJ1-6; D gene: .; CDR3 protein: CSARPRGPDSPLHF; CDR3 DNA: TGCAGTGCTAGACCGAGGGGTCCTGACTCACCCCTCCACTTT
clone size: .; V gene: TRBV7-2; J gene: TRBJ1-1; D gene: .; CDR3 protein: CASSEEGLNTEAFF; CDR3 DNA: TGTGCCAGCAGCGAAGAAGGACTGAACACTGAAGCTTTCTTT
clone size: many; V gene: TRBV9; J gene: TRBJ2-3; D gene: TRBD2; CDR3 protein: CASSVGGGDTQYF; CDR3 DNA: TGTGCCAGCAGCGTAGGGGGGGGGGATACGCAGTATTTT
clone size: many; V gene: TRBV28; J gene: TRBJ2-2; D gene: .; CDR3 protein: CASSLFSLTVAGELFF; CDR3 DNA: TGTGCCAGCAGTTTATTTAGCTTAACGGTAGCCGGGGAGCTGTTTTTT
clone size: many; V gene: TRBV5-1; J gene: TRBJ2-1; D gene: .; CDR3 protein: CASSLDPDNEQFF; CDR3 DNA: TGCGCCAGCAGCCTGGACCCGGACAATGAGCAGTTCTTC
clone size: .; V gene: TRBV7-9; J gene: TRBJ2-1; D gene: .; CDR3 protein: CASSTRPTETNEQFF; CDR3 DNA: TGTGCCAGCAGCACGCGGCCAACAGAAACGAATGAGCAGTTCTTC
clone size: few; V gene: TRBV6-2/TRBV6-3; J gene: TRBJ1-1; D gene: TRBD1; CDR3 protein: CASSYIWDSMGTEAFF; CDR3 DNA: TGTGCCAGCAGTTACATCTGGGACAGTATGGGTACCGAAGCTTTCTTT
clone size: .; V gene: TRBV11-2; J gene: TRBJ1-2; D gene: .; CDR3 protein: CASSVGDGYTF; CDR3 DNA: TGTGCCAGCAGCGTAGGGGATGGCTACACCTTC
clone size: .; V gene: TRBV2; J gene: TRBJ2-4; D gene: .; CDR3 protein: CASKGGGRDIQYF; CDR3 DNA: TGTGCCAGCAAAGGAGGGGGCAGGGACATTCAGTACTTC
clone size: .; V gene: TRBV6-1; J gene: TRBJ2-1; D gene: .; CDR3 protein: CASSEDGGGEQFF; CDR3 DNA: TGTGCCAGCAGTGAAGATGGAGGGGGCGAGCAGTTCTTC
clone size: many; V gene: TRBV27; J gene: TRBJ1-2; D gene: .; CDR3 protein: CASSLSGGGNYGYTF; CDR3 DNA: TGTGCCAGCAGTTTATCAGGAGGGGGAAACTATGGCTACACCTTC
clone size: many; V gene: TRBV10-2; J gene: TRBJ2-7; D gene: TRBD1; CDR3 protein: CASRTGTGPYEQYF; CDR3 DNA: TGCGCCAGCCGGACCGGGACAGGGCCCTACGAGCAGTACTTC
clone size: few; V gene: TRBV5-4; J gene: TRBJ2-5; D gene: .; CDR3 protein: CASSLVLEETQYF; CDR3 DNA: TGTGCCAGCAGCTTGGTACTAGAAGAGACCCAGTACTTC
clone size: many; V gene: TRBV29-1; J gene: TRBJ2-2; D gene: .; CDR3 protein: CSVIGSTGELFF; CDR3 DNA: TGCAGCGTCATAGGGTCCACCGGGGAGCTGTTTTTT
clone size: .; V gene: TRBV4-3; J gene: TRBJ2-3; D gene: TRBD2; CDR3 protein: CASSDRTGGSRTQYF; CDR3 DNA: TGCGCCAGCAGCGACCGTACGGGGGGGTCACGTACGCAGTATTTT
clone size: .; V gene: TRBV6-2/TRBV6-3; J gene: TRBJ2-1; D gene: .; CDR3 protein: CASATSGVNEQFF; CDR3 DNA: TGTGCCAGCGCCACTTCGGGTGTGAATGAGCAGTTCTTC
clone size: .; V gene: TRBV7-2; J gene: TRBJ2-5; D gene: .; CDR3 protein: CASSLDGSVGETQYF; CDR3 DNA: TGTGCCAGCAGCTTAGACGGTAGCGTTGGAGAGACCCAGTACTTC
clone size: few; V gene: TRBV27; J gene: TRBJ2-2; D gene: .; CDR3 protein: CASRRDRSGSFTGELFF; CDR3 DNA: TGTGCCAGCAGAAGGGACAGGAGCGGGAGCTTCACCGGGGAGCTGTTTTTT
clone size: many; V gene: TRBV4-3; J gene: TRBJ2-7; D gene: .; CDR3 protein: CASSRGVRAREQYF; CDR3 DNA: TGCGCCAGCAGCCGTGGAGTTCGGGCACGGGAGCAGTACTTC
clone size: many; V gene: TRBV29-1; J gene: TRBJ2-3; D gene: TRBD1; CDR3 protein: CSVVSGQGPDTQYF; CDR3 DNA: TGCAGCGTTGTATCGGGACAGGGCCCAGATACGCAGTATTTT
clone size: many; V gene: TRBV24-1; J gene: TRBJ1-1; D gene: .; CDR3 protein: CATSDGRNTEAFF; CDR3 DNA: TGTGCCACCAGTGACGGTAGGAACACTGAAGCTTTCTTT
clone size: many; V gene: TRBV5-1; J gene: TRBJ2-1; D gene: TRBD2; CDR3 protein: CASSLLVAGVAGGNEQFF; CDR3 DNA: TGCGCCAGCAGCTTGTTGGTAGCGGGAGTGGCTGGGGGTAATGAGCAGTTCTTC
clone size: many; V gene: TRBV2; J gene: TRBJ2-7; D gene: TRBD1; CDR3 protein: CASSNGQGVSYEQYF; CDR3 DNA: TGTGCCAGCAGTAACGGACAGGGGGTCTCCTACGAGCAGTACTTC
clone size: once; V gene: TRBV19; J gene: TRBJ2-1; D gene: .; CDR3 protein: CASSISAGVSNEQFF; CDR3 DNA: TGTGCCAGTAGTATATCGGCAGGGGTGTCAAATGAGCAGTTCTTC
clone size: many; V gene: TRBV4-3; J gene: TRBJ2-1; D gene: .; CDR3 protein: CASSQEPFYNEQFF; CDR3 DNA: TGCGCCAGCAGCCAAGAACCGTTCTACAATGAGCAGTTCTTC
clone size: few; V gene: TRBV5-1; J gene: TRBJ1-5; D gene: .; CDR3 protein: CASSLIGGAQPQHF; CDR3 DNA: TGCGCCAGCAGCCTAATCGGGGGGGCTCAGCCCCAGCATTTT
clone size: .; V gene: TRBV11-3; J gene: TRBJ1-6; D gene: TRBD1; CDR3 protein: CASSWDRANSPLHF; CDR3 DNA: TGTGCCAGCAGCTGGGACAGGGCAAATTCACCCCTCCACTTT
clone size: many; V gene: TRBV20-1; J gene: TRBJ1-1; D gene: TRBD1; CDR3 protein: CSASEGAGDTEAFF; CDR3 DNA: TGCAGTGCTAGTGAGGGGGCCGGTGACACTGAAGCTTTCTTT
clone size: few; V gene: TRBV6-5; J gene: TRBJ1-6; D gene: TRBD1; CDR3 protein: CASSQGQPYNSPLHF; CDR3 DNA: TGTGCCAGCAGCCAGGGACAGCCTTATAATTCACCCCTCCACTTT
clone size: few; V gene: TRBV10-2; J gene: TRBJ1-1; D gene: TRBD1; CDR3 protein: CATDRGEMNTEAFF; CDR3 DNA: TGCGCCACTGACAGGGGCGAAATGAACACTGAAGCTTTCTTT
clone size: medium-sized; V gene: TRBV12-3/TRBV12-4; J gene: TRBJ1-5; D gene: TRBD1; CDR3 protein: CASSPPGQGARQPQHF; CDR3 DNA: TGTGCCAGCAGTCCCCCCGGGCAGGGGGCCAGGCAGCCCCAGCATTTT
clone size: few; V gene: TRBV5-1; J gene: TRBJ2-1; D gene: TRBD2; CDR3 protein: CASSPLVKAGGDEQFF; CDR3 DNA: TGCGCCAGCAGCCCCTTGGTAAAAGCGGGGGGTGATGAGCAGTTCTTC
clone size: many; V gene: TRBV12-3/TRBV12-4; J gene: TRBJ1-4; D gene: .; CDR3 protein: CASSPPRRANEKLFF; CDR3 DNA: TGTGCCAGCAGTCCCCCCAGGAGGGCTAATGAAAAACTGTTTTTT
clone size: many; V gene: TRBV29-1; J gene: TRBJ1-1; D gene: .; CDR3 protein: CSVEYGREDTEAFF; CDR3 DNA: TGCAGCGTTGAATATGGCAGGGAGGACACTGAAGCTTTCTTT
clone size: many; V gene: TRBV7-2; J gene: TRBJ2-3; D gene: .; CDR3 protein: CASSPGSPPWTQYF; CDR3 DNA: TGTGCCAGCAGCCCCGGCAGCCCCCCTTGGACGCAGTATTTT
clone size: .; V gene: TRBV12-5; J gene: TRBJ2-1; D gene: .; CDR3 protein: CASGLLGVDNEQFF; CDR3 DNA: TGTGCTAGTGGTTTGTTAGGGGTTGACAATGAGCAGTTCTTC
clone size: many; V gene: TRBV7-9; J gene: TRBJ2-3; D gene: TRBD2; CDR3 protein: CASSFSGSTDTQYF; CDR3 DNA: TGTGCCAGCAGCTTTAGCGGGAGCACAGATACGCAGTATTTT
clone size: many; V gene: TRBV20-1; J gene: TRBJ2-1; D gene: TRBD2; CDR3 protein: CSARLAGRSNEQFF; CDR3 DNA: TGCAGTGCTAGGCTAGCGGGGCGGTCCAATGAGCAGTTCTTC
clone size: .; V gene: TRBV4-3; J gene: TRBJ2-1; D gene: .; CDR3 protein: CASSQGGGPNNEQFF; CDR3 DNA: TGCGCCAGCAGCCAAGGTGGGGGGCCCAACAATGAGCAGTTCTTC
clone size: few; V gene: TRBV15; J gene: TRBJ2-7; D gene: TRBD1; CDR3 protein: CATSRDRGLEYEQYF; CDR3 DNA: TGTGCCACCAGCAGGGACAGGGGGTTAGAGTACGAGCAGTACTTC
clone size: many; V gene: TRBV29-1; J gene: TRBJ2-1; D gene: TRBD1; CDR3 protein: CSVAGQGPREQFF; CDR3 DNA: TGCAGCGTTGCGGGACAGGGCCCCAGGGAGCAGTTCTTC
clone size: many; V gene: TRBV28; J gene: TRBJ2-3; D gene: TRBD2; CDR3 protein: CASSLSAGGNMDTQYF; CDR3 DNA: TGTGCCAGCAGTTTATCGGCGGGGGGCAACATGGATACGCAGTATTTT
clone size: .; V gene: TRBV30; J gene: TRBJ1-1; D gene: .; CDR3 protein: CAWSDPRTETLNTEAFF; CDR3 DNA: TGTGCCTGGAGTGACCCCCGGACGGAAACCCTGAACACTGAAGCTTTCTTT
clone size: few; V gene: TRBV27; J gene: TRBJ2-7; D gene: TRBD2; CDR3 protein: CASTPGGGQGSYEQYF; CDR3 DNA: TGTGCCAGCACCCCGGGGGGGGGTCAGGGATCCTACGAGCAGTACTTC
clone size: many; V gene: TRBV7-9; J gene: TRBJ2-1; D gene: TRBD2; CDR3 protein: CASGGLAGVRNEQFF; CDR3 DNA: TGTGCCAGCGGGGGACTAGCGGGAGTCAGGAATGAGCAGTTCTTC
clone size: many; V gene: TRBV10-3; J gene: TRBJ2-2; D gene: TRBD2; CDR3 protein: CAISGLAGDTGELFF; CDR3 DNA: TGTGCCATCAGTGGGTTAGCGGGAGACACCGGGGAGCTGTTTTTT
clone size: few; V gene: TRBV7-2; J gene: TRBJ1-4; D gene: .; CDR3 protein: CASSLVGLATNEKLFF; CDR3 DNA: TGTGCCAGCAGCTTAGTCGGGTTGGCAACTAATGAAAAACTGTTTTTT
clone size: many; V gene: TRBV6-1; J gene: TRBJ2-2; D gene: .; CDR3 protein: CASLTGHTGELFF; CDR3 DNA: TGTGCCAGTTTGACAGGACACACCGGGGAGCTGTTTTTT